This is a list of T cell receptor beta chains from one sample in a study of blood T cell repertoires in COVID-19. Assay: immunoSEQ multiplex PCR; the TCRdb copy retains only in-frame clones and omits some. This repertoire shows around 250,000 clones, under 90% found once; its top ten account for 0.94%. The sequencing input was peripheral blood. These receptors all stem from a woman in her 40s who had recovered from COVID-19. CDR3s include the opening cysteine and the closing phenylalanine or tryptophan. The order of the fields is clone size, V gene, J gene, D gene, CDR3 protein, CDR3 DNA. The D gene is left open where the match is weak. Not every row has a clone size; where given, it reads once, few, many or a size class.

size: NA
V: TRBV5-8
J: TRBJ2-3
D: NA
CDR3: CASSLRGNPSTDTQYF
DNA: TGTGCCAGCAGCTTGAGGGGCAACCCTAGCACAGATACGCAGTATTTT

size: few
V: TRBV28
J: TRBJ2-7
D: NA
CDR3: CASSAGLYEQYF
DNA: TGTGCCAGCAGTGCGGGGCTTTACGAGCAGTACTTC

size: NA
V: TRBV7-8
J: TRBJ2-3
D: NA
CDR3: CASSTNAVDTQYF
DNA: TGTGCCAGCAGCACGAACGCGGTGGATACGCAGTATTTT

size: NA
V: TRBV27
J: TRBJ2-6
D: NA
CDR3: CASSPGASGANVLTF
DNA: TGTGCCAGCAGCCCTGGGGCCTCTGGGGCCAACGTCCTGACTTTC

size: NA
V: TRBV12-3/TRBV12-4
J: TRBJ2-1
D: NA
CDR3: CASSSTRVAEQFF
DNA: TGTGCCAGCAGTTCAACACGGGTGGCTGAGCAGTTCTTC

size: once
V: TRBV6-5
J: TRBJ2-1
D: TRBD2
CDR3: CASRASSGRTNEQFF
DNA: TGTGCCAGCAGGGCCTCTAGCGGGAGGACCAATGAGCAGTTCTTC

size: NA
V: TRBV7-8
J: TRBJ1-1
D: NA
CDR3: CASSLGRGNTEAFF
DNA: TGTGCCAGCAGCTTAGGACGGGGGAACACTGAAGCTTTCTTT

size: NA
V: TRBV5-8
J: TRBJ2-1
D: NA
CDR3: CASSAAVNEQFF
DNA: TGTGCCAGCAGCGCAGCGGTGAATGAGCAGTTCTTC

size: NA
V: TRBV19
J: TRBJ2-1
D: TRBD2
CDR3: CASSQGLAANEQFF
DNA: TGTGCCAGTAGCCAAGGACTAGCGGCTAATGAGCAGTTCTTC

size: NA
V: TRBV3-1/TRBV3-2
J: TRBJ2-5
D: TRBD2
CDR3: CASSQDPAGEETQYF
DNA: TGTGCCAGCAGCCAAGATCCCGCGGGAGAAGAGACCCAGTACTTC

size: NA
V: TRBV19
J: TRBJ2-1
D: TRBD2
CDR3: CASSNLAGGKNEQFF
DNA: TGTGCCAGTAGTAACCTAGCGGGAGGGAAGAATGAGCAGTTCTTC

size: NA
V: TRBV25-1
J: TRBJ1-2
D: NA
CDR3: CASQSLQGNGYTF
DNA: TGTGCCAGCCAAAGCCTTCAGGGTAATGGCTACACCTTC

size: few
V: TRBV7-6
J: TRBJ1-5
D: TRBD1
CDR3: CASSSGTGGRGQPQHF
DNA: TGTGCCAGCAGCTCCGGGACAGGGGGCCGGGGTCAGCCCCAGCATTTT

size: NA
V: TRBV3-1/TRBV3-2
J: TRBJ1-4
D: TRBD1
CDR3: CASSHPDRVGEKLFF
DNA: TGTGCCAGCAGCCACCCGGACAGGGTGGGCGAAAAACTGTTTTTT

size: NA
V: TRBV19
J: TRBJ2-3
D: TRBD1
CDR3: CASSITGVAWAQYF
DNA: TGTGCCAGTAGTATTACAGGGGTCGCGTGGGCGCAGTATTTT

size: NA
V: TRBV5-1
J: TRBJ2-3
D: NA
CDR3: CASSLDPSVSGDTQYF
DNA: TGCGCCAGCAGCTTGGATCCTAGCGTGTCGGGAGATACGCAGTATTTT

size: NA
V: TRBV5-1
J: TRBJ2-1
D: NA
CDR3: CASSPGGLAEQFF
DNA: TGCGCCAGCAGCCCGGGCGGGCTTGCAGAGCAGTTCTTC

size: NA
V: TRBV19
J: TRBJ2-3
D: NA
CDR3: CASSSYTRGSDTQYF
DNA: TGTGCCAGTAGTTCCTACACGCGAGGCTCAGATACGCAGTATTTT

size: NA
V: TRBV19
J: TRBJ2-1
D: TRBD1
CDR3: CASSDSQGGFYNEQFF
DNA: TGTGCCAGTAGTGACTCACAGGGGGGCTTCTACAATGAGCAGTTCTTC

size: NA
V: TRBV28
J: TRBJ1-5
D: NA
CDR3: CASSLFAGQAQPQHF
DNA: TGTGCCAGCAGTTTATTTGCAGGGCAGGCTCAGCCCCAGCATTTT

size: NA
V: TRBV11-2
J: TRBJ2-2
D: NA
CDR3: CASSPTSTGTGELFF
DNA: TGTGCCAGCAGCCCAACCTCAACGGGCACCGGGGAGCTGTTTTTT

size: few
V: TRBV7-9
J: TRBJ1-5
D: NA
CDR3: CASSPREMHQPQHF
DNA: TGTGCCAGCAGCCCACGGGAGATGCATCAGCCCCAGCATTTT

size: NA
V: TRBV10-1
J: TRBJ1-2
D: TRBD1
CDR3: CASSGDRGSGYTF
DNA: TGCGCCAGCAGTGGGGACAGGGGCTCAGGCTACACCTTC

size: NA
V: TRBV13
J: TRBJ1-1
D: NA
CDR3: CASSPTGRGLATLMNTEAFF
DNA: TGTGCCAGCAGCCCAACGGGTAGGGGACTGGCGACGCTTATGAACACTGAAGCTTTCTTT

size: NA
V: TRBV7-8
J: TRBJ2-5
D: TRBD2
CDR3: CASSLAPSGRQETQYF
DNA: TGTGCCAGCAGCTTAGCCCCTAGCGGGAGACAAGAGACCCAGTACTTC

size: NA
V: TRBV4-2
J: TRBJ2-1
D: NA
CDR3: CASSQDGGRGFF
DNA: TGTGCCAGCAGCCAAGATGGCGGCCGGGGGTTCTTC

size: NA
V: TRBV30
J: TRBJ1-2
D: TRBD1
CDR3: CACGTGRPYGYTF
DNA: TGTGCCTGCGGGACAGGGAGGCCCTATGGCTACACCTTC

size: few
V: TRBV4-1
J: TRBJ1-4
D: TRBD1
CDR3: CASRRTGATNEKLFF
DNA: TGCGCCAGCAGACGAACAGGGGCAACTAATGAAAAACTGTTTTTT

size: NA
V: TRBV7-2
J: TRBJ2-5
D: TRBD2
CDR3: CASSSGLAGGQTQYF
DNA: TGTGCCAGCAGCTCGGGACTAGCGGGAGGCCAGACCCAGTACTTC

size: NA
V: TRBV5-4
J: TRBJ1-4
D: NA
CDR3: CASSDPAGGNEKLFF
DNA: TGTGCCAGCAGCGACCCCGCGGGGGGGAATGAAAAACTGTTTTTT

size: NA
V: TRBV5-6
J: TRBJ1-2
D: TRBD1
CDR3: CASSATGAYGYTF
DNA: TGTGCCAGCAGCGCGACAGGGGCCTATGGCTACACCTTC

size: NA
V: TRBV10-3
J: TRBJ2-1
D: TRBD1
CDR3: CAITSGGSYNEQFF
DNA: TGTGCCATCACCTCAGGGGGCTCCTACAATGAGCAGTTCTTC

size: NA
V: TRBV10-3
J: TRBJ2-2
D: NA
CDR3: CAISGRPNTGELFF
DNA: TGTGCCATCTCTGGGAGGCCGAACACCGGGGAGCTGTTTTTT